This TCR beta chain comes out of a study of OX40 agonist ivuxolimab in advanced cancers. Germline V CDR1 and CDR2: DFQATT, SNEGSKA (reference sequence). Trimming took 0 bases from V and 9 from J, leaving 6 bases between them. The CDR3 is 11 residues long. Libraries were prepared by immunoSEQ multiplex PCR; TCRdb keeps only in-frame clonotypes and omits some of them. Here the sample spans around 45,000 clones, about 90% being singletons. The material sequenced was CD4+ or CD8+ T cells sorted from blood, taken in a trial of the OX40 agonist ivuxolimab. The receptor's source is an adult with an advanced solid tumor such as melanoma, head and neck, liver or kidney cancer. V usage is TRBV20-1 and J usage is TRBJ1-5; D unresolved. The CDR3 DNA follows: TGCAGTGCTAGAGATGGGGTGCCCCAGCATTTT. Protein: CSARDGVPQHF.